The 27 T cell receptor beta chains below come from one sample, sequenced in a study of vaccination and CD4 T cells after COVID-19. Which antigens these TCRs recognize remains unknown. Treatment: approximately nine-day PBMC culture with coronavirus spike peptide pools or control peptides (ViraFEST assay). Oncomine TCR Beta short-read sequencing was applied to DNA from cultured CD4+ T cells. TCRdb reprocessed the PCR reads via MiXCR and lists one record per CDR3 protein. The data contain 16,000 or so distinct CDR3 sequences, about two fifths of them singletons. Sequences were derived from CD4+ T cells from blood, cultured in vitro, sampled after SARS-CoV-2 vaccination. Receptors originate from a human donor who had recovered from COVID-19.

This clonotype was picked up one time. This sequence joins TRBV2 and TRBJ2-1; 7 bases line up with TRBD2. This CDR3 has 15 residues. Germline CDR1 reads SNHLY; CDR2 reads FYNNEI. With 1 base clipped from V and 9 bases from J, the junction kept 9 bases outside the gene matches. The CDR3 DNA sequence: TGTGCCAGCAGTGAAGTTTTGCGGGGGACCGCTGAGCAGTTCTTC. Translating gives CASSEVLRGTAEQFF.

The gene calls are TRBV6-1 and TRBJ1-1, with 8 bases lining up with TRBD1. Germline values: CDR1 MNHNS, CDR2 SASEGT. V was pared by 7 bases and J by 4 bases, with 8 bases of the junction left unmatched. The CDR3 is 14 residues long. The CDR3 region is CASTQTGAATEAFF. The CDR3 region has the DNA TGTGCCAGCACCCAGACAGGGGCTGCCACTGAAGCTTTCTTT.

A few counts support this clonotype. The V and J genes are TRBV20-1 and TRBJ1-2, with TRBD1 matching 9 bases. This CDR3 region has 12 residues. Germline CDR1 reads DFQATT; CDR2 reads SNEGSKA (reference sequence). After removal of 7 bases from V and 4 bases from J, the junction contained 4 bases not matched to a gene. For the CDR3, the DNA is TGCAGTGAGGGGACAGGGATCTATGGCTACACCTTC. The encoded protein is CSEGTGIYGYTF.

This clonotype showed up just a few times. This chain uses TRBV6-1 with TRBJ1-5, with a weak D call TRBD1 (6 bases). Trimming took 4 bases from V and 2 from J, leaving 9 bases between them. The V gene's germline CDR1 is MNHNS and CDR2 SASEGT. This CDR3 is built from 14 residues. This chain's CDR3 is CASSGWTGNQPQHF. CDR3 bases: TGTGCCAGCAGTGGATGGACAGGCAATCAGCCCCAGCATTTT.

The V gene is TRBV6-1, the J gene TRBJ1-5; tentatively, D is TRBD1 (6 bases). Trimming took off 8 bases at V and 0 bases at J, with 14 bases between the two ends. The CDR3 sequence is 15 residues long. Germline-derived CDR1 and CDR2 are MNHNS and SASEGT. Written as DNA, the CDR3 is TGTGCCAGCCTACGAGACAGGAATAGCAATCAGCCCCAGCATTTT. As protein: CASLRDRNSNQPQHF.

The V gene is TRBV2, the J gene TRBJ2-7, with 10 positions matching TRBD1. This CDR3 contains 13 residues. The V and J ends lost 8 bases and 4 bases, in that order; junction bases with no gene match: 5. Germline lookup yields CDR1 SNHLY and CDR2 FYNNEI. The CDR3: CASQGTGVYEQYF. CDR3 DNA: TGTGCCAGCCAGGGGACAGGGGTTTACGAGCAGTACTTC.

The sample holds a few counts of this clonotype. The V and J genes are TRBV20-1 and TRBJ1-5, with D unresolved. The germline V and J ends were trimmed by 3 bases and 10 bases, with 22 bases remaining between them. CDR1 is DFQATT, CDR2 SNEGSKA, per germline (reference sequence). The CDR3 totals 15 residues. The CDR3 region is CSASAVDRAAQPQHF. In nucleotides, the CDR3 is TGCAGTGCTAGTGCCGTAGATAGGGCGGCGCAACCCCAGCATTTT.

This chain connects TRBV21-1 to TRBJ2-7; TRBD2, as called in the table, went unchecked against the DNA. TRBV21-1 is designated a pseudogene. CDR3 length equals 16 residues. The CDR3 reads CASSTHTGTSSYEQYF. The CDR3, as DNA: TGTGCCAGCAGCACCCACACCGGGACTAGCTCCTACGAGCAGTACTTC.

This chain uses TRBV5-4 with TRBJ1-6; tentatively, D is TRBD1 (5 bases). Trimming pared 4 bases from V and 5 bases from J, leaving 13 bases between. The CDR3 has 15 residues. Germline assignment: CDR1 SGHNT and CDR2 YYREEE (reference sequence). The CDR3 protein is CASSARSGNNSPLHF. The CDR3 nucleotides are TGTGCCAGCAGCGCCCGGTCAGGGAATAATTCACCCCTCCACTTT.

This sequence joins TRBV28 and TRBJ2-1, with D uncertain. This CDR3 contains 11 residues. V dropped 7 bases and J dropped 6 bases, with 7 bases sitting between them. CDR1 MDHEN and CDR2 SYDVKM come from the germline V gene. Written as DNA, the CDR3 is TGTGCCAGCAATATGGGCAATGAGCAGTTCTTC. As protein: CASNMGNEQFF.

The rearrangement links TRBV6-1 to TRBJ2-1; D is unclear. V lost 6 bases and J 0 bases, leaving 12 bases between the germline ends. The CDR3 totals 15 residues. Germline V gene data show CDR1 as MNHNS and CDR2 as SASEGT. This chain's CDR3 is CASRVGDPSYNEQFF. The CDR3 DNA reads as TGTGCCAGCAGGGTAGGAGACCCCTCCTACAATGAGCAGTTCTTC.

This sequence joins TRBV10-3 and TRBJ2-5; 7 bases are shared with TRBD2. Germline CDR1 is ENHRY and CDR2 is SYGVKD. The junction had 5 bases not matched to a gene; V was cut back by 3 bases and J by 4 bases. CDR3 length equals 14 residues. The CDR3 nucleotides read TGTGCCATCAGTGATGGGGGGGGACTAGAGACCCAGTACTTC. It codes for CAISDGGGLETQYF.

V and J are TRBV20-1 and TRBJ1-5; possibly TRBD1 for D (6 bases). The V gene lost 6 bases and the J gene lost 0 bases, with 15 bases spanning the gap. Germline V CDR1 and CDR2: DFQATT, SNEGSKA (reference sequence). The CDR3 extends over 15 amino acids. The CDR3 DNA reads TGCAGTGCCCGAGAGGGGGGCCTTAGCAATCAGCCCCAGCATTTT. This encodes CSAREGGLSNQPQHF.

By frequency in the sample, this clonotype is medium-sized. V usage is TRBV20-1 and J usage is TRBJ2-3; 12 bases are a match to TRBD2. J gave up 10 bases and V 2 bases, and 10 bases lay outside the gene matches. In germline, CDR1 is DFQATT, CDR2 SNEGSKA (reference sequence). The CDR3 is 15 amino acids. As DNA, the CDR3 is TGCAGTGCTAGACCTAGCGGGAGGGCCGAGCTTGCGCAGTATTTT. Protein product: CSARPSGRAELAQYF.

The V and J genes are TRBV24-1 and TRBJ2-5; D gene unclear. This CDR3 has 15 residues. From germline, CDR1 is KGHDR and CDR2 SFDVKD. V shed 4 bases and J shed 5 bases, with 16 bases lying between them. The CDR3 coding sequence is TGTGCCACCAGTGACCCGCGGACCACCGGGGAGACCCAGTACTTC. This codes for CATSDPRTTGETQYF.

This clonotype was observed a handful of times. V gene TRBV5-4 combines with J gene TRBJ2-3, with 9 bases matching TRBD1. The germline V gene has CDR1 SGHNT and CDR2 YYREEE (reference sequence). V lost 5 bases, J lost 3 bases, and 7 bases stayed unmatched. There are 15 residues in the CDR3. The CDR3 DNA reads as TGTGCCAGCAGTTCCGGGACAGGGTTGACAGATACGCAGTATTTT. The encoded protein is CASSSGTGLTDTQYF.

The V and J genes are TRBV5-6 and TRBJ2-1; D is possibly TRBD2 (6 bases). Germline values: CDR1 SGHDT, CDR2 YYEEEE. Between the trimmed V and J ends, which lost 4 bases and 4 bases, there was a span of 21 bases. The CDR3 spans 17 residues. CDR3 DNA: TGTGCCAGCAGCCCTAGGAGGAGGGAGAGGGGTTACAATGAGCAGTTCTTC. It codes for CASSPRRRERGYNEQFF.

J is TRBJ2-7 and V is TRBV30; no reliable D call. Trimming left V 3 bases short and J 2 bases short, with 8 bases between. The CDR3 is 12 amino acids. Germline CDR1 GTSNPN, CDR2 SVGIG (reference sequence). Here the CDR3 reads CAWRHTAYEQYF. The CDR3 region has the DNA TGTGCCTGGAGGCACACCGCCTACGAGCAGTACTTC.

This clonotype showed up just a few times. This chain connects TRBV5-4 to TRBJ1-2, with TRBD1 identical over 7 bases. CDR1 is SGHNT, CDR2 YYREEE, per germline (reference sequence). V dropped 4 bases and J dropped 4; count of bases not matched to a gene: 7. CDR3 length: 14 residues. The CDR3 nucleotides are TGTGCCAGCAGCACTCAGGGACAGCCCTATGGCTACACCTTC. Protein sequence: CASSTQGQPYGYTF.

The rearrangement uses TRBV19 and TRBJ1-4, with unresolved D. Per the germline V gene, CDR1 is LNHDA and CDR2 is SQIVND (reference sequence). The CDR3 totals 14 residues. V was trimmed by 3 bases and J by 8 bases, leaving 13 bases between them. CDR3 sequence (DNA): TGTGCCAGTAGTATGAGCCCCGGCACGGAAAAACTGTTTTTT. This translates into CASSMSPGTEKLFF.

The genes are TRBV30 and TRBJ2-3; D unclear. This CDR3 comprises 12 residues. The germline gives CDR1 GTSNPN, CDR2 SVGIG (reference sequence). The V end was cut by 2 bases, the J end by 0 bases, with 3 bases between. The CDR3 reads CAWSQSTDTQYF. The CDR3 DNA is TGTGCCTGGAGTCAGAGCACAGATACGCAGTATTTT.

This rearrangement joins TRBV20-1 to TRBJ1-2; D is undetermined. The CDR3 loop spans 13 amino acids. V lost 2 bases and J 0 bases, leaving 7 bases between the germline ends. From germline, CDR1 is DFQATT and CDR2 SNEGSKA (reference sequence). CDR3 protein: CSARNGSNYGYTF. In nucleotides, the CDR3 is TGCAGTGCTAGAAACGGATCTAACTATGGCTACACCTTC.

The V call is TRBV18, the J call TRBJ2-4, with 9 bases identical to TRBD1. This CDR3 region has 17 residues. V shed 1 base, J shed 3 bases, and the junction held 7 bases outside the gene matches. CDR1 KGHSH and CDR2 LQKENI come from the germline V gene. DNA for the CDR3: TGTGCCAGCTCACCACGGGACAGGGATTTCGGCAAAAACATTCAGTACTTC. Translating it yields CASSPRDRDFGKNIQYF.

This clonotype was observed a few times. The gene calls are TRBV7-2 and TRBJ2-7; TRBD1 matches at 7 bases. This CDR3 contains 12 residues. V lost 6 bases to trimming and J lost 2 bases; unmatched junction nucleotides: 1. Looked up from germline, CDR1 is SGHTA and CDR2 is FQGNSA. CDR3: CASRGQTYEQYF. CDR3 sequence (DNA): TGTGCCAGCAGGGGACAGACCTACGAGCAGTACTTC.

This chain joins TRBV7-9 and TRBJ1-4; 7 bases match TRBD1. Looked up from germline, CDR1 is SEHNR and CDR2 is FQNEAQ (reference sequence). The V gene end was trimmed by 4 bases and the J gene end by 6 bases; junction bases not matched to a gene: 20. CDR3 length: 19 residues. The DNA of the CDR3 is TGTGCCAGCAGCTCATTTCTACTTTTAAGACAGGGAAGTCATGAAAAACTGTTTTTT. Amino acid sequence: CASSSFLLLRQGSHEKLFF.

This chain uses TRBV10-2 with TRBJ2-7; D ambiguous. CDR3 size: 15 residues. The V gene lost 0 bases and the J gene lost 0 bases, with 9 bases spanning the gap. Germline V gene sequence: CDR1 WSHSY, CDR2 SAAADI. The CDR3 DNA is TGCGCCAGCAGTGAGTCTGTCCTGAGCTCCTACGAGCAGTACTTC. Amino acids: CASSESVLSSYEQYF.

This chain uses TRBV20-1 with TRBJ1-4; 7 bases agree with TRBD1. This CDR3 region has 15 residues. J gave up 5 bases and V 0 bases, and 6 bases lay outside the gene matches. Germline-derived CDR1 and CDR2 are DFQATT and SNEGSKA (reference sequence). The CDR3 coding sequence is TGCAGTGCTAGAGATATCGGCAGGGGGAATGAAAAACTGTTTTTT. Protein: CSARDIGRGNEKLFF.